The 27 T cell receptor beta chains reported below all come from one sample, sequenced in a study of blood T cell repertoires in COVID-19. Generated by immunoSEQ multiplex PCR, the TCRdb table keeps only in-frame clones and is missing some. The data show approximately 170,000 clones, 85% seen once. The sample comprised peripheral blood. The receptors here all came from a woman aged 80 or over with COVID-19, enrolled during active disease.

The chain is built from TRBV18 and TRBJ2-1; no definite D call. Trimming left V 1 base short and J 6 bases short, with 13 bases between. This CDR3 region has 15 residues. CDR1 and CDR2 (germline): KGHSH, LQKENI. The DNA for the CDR3 is TGTGCCAGCTCACCACTAGTGCAGGTCGGCAATGAGCAGTTCTTC. This codes for CASSPLVQVGNEQFF.

A note on this clone: Other DNA sequences of this sample code for an identical CDR3. The chain has TRBV6-5 and TRBJ1-1; weak D call: TRBD1 (5 bases). V dropped 2 bases and J dropped 2 bases, with 9 bases sitting between them. Germline CDR1 and CDR2: MNHEY and SVGAGI. This CDR3 is 14 amino acids long. The CDR3 region has the DNA TGTGCCAGCAGTTACCAGGGCTTAAACACTGAAGCTTTCTTT. Translated: CASSYQGLNTEAFF.

The gene calls are TRBV19 and TRBJ1-1; unclear D gene. Germline V gives CDR1 LNHDA, CDR2 SQIVND (reference sequence). V shed 6 bases and J shed 4 bases, with 12 bases lying between them. This CDR3 comprises 13 residues. The CDR3 sequence: CASRLAEVTEAFF. The CDR3 coding sequence is TGTGCCAGTAGGCTAGCGGAGGTCACTGAAGCTTTCTTT.

The table lists this clone with a few counts. The V call is TRBV19, the J call TRBJ1-1; 8 bases are a match to TRBD1. Germline CDR1 is LNHDA and CDR2 is SQIVND (reference sequence). This CDR3 contains 16 residues. J was trimmed by 1 base and V by 6 bases; bases with no gene match: 10. The CDR3: CASSLGAGGWNTEAFF. CDR3 nucleotides: TGTGCCAGTAGCCTGGGGGCAGGGGGCTGGAACACTGAAGCTTTCTTT.

The chain carries TRBV6-6 and TRBJ1-2; no clear D gene. V lost 5 bases, J lost 8 bases, and 21 bases lay in between. The CDR3 has 15 residues. Germline loops: CDR1 MNHNY, CDR2 SVGAGI (reference sequence). CDR3 DNA sequence: TGTGCCAGCAGTGACCCGGGGAGGTCTGGGTCCGGCTACACCTTC. This encodes CASSDPGRSGSGYTF.

This chain uses TRBV19 with TRBJ1-5; 7 bases are shared with TRBD1. The V gene end was trimmed by 6 bases and the J gene end by 7 bases; junction bases not matched to a gene: 15. This CDR3 spans 16 amino acids. Germline CDR1 LNHDA, CDR2 SQIVND (reference sequence). Written as DNA, the CDR3 is TGTGCCAGTAGAGGGGGCCTTGGTAACCTAAACCAGCCCCAGCATTTT. The encoded protein is CASRGGLGNLNQPQHF.

The chain employs TRBV9 and TRBJ1-5, with D unclear. V lost 0 bases, J lost 4 bases, and 8 bases lay in between. Germline V gene lookup returns CDR1 SGDLS and CDR2 YYNGEE. CDR3 length: 14 amino acids. CDR3 region: CASSVGQVNQPQHF. The CDR3, as DNA: TGTGCCAGCAGCGTAGGTCAGGTAAATCAGCCCCAGCATTTT.

The CDR3 loop is CASSAGPGGGHEQYF. In DNA form, the CDR3 reads TGTGCCAGCAGCGCCGGCCCGGGTGGGGGCCACGAGCAGTACTTC. The gene calls are TRBV9 and TRBJ2-7; tentatively, D is TRBD1 (6 bases). Between the trimmed V and J ends, which lost 3 bases and 5 bases, there was a span of 18 bases. CDR1 SGDLS and CDR2 YYNGEE come from the germline V gene. The CDR3 sequence is 15 residues long. The whole variable domain, filled in from reference TRBV9 and TRBJ2-7, reads DSGVTQTPKHLITATGQRVTLRCSPRSGDLSVYWYQQSLDQGLQFLIQYYNGEERAKGNILERFSAQQFPDLHSELNLSSLELGDSALYFCASSAGPGGGHEQYFGPGTRLTVT.

The chain joins TRBV6-5 to TRBJ1-1, with 8 bases that match TRBD1. The CDR3 covers 14 residues. The J segment lost 4 bases and the V segment lost 4 bases, leaving 5 bases of the junction unmatched. Germline CDR1 and CDR2: MNHEY and SVGAGI. Written as DNA, the CDR3 is TGTGCCAGCAGTTCCACAGGGGGTGGCACTGAAGCTTTCTTT. Protein: CASSSTGGGTEAFF.

The chain employs TRBV3-1 (or the pseudogene TRBV3-2) and TRBJ2-5; 7 nucleotides align to TRBD1. This CDR3 comprises 15 residues. Looked up from germline, CDR1 is LGHDT and CDR2 is YNNKEL (reference sequence). The ends lost 3 bases at V and 5 bases at J; junction bases unmatched: 9. CDR3 loop: CASSHYSTGTETQYF. The DNA for the CDR3 is TGTGCCAGCAGCCATTATTCGACAGGGACGGAGACCCAGTACTTC.

The rearrangement uses TRBV7-8 and TRBJ2-1; 13 bases match TRBD2. CDR1 and CDR2 from the germline V gene are SGHVS and FQNEAQ. After removal of 5 bases from V and 5 bases from J, the junction contained 3 bases not matched to a gene. This CDR3 is built from 15 residues. In nucleotides, the CDR3 is TGTGCCAGCAGCATGGGACTAGCGGGGAACAATGAGCAGTTCTTC. Translating it yields CASSMGLAGNNEQFF.

The V gene is TRBV2, the J gene TRBJ2-7, with TRBD1 as a possible D gene (6 bases). The V gene's germline CDR1 is SNHLY and CDR2 FYNNEI. The CDR3 loop spans 11 amino acids. V was pared by 6 bases and J by 7 bases, with 10 bases between. Here the CDR3 reads CASRTTGEQYF. The CDR3 coding sequence is TGTGCCAGCAGAACTACAGGGGAGCAGTACTTC. Variable domain in full (rest from reference TRBV2 and TRBJ2-7): EPEVTQTPSHQVTQMGQEVILRCVPISNHLYFYWYRQILGQKVEFLVSFYNNEISEKSEIFDDQFSVERPDGSNFTLKIRSTKLEDSAMYFCASRTTGEQYFGPGTRLTVT.

This clone was detected once. J is TRBJ1-1 and V is TRBV15; 10 bases match TRBD1. The CDR3 totals 15 residues. CDR1 and CDR2 from the germline V gene are LNHNV and YYDKDF (reference sequence). The V and J ends lost 4 bases and 8 bases, in that order; junction bases with no gene match: 10. The CDR3 DNA follows: TGTGCCACCAGCAAACCCCGGGACAGGGGCTCCGAAGCTTTCTTT. As protein: CATSKPRDRGSEAFF.

The CDR3, as DNA: TGTGCCAGCAGCTTAGGACAGGGGGCCAATCAGCCCCAGCATTTT. This translates into CASSLGQGANQPQHF. The V call is TRBV13, the J call TRBJ1-5; 9 bases line up with TRBD1. The CDR3 has 15 residues. Germline V CDR1 and CDR2: PRHDT, FYEKMQ (reference sequence). V gave up 0 bases and J gave up 3 bases; unmatched junction bases: 0.

The V and J genes are TRBV2 and TRBJ1-1; D is possibly TRBD1 (5 bases). The CDR3 loop spans 10 amino acids. Germline loops: CDR1 SNHLY, CDR2 FYNNEI. V gave up 7 bases and J gave up 11 bases, with 11 bases separating them. The CDR3 here is CASTGGLAFF. CDR3 in DNA: TGTGCCAGCACGGGGGGGTTGGCTTTCTTT.

V and J are TRBV5-1 and TRBJ1-2, with D unresolved. Trimming pared 0 bases from V and 0 bases from J, leaving 9 bases between. The germline gives CDR1 SGHRS, CDR2 YFSETQ. The CDR3 runs to 15 residues. The CDR3 sequence: CASSLELGTNYGYTF. CDR3 in DNA: TGCGCCAGCAGCTTGGAGCTAGGAACTAACTATGGCTACACCTTC.

V and J are TRBV28 and TRBJ1-5, with TRBD1 as a possible D gene (5 bases). Germline CDR1 is MDHEN and CDR2 is SYDVKM. Trimming removed 4 bases from V and 7 bases from J, with 8 bases in between. The CDR3 is 12 amino acids. The CDR3 here is CASSWGRQPQHF. The CDR3 DNA reads as TGTGCCAGCAGTTGGGGCCGGCAGCCCCAGCATTTT.

V gene TRBV3-1 (or the pseudogene TRBV3-2) combines with J gene TRBJ2-5; 9 bases fit TRBD2. With V trimmed by 3 bases and J by 7 bases, 9 bases remained unmatched. The CDR3 is made up of 15 amino acids. The germline V gene has CDR1 LGHDT and CDR2 YNNKEL (reference sequence). CDR3 loop: CASSHGGRAGGTQYF. CDR3 DNA: TGTGCCAGCAGCCACGGCGGGAGGGCCGGGGGGACCCAGTACTTC.

The genes are TRBV5-6 and TRBJ1-1; tentatively, D is TRBD1 (6 bases). Germline V gene lookup returns CDR1 SGHDT and CDR2 YYEEEE. The CDR3 runs to 13 residues. V shed 3 bases and J shed 10 bases, with 16 bases lying between them. CDR3 DNA: TGTGCCAGCAGCTGGGGGGGCCAGGGGCGAGCTTTCTTT. Translating it yields CASSWGGQGRAFF.

The chain is built from TRBV5-1 and TRBJ2-1, with D possibly being TRBD2 (6 bases). The germline V gene has CDR1 SGHRS and CDR2 YFSETQ. The CDR3 has 16 residues. V lost 0 bases and J lost 7, with 17 bases in between. DNA of the CDR3: TGCGCCAGCAGCTTGGGAATGGGGGGAGGATATAATGAGCAGTTCTTC. It encodes CASSLGMGGGYNEQFF.

This chain connects TRBV12-3 or TRBV12-4 to TRBJ2-5; 7 bases agree with TRBD1. With 8 bases clipped from V and 1 base from J, the junction kept 4 bases outside the gene matches. This CDR3 is built from 13 residues. CDR3 coding DNA: TGTGCCAGCGGGGACAGAGCCCAAGAGACCCAGTACTTC. Amino acids: CASGDRAQETQYF.

The chain combines TRBV6-5 with TRBJ1-5; D is perhaps TRBD1 (6 bases). The germline CDR1 and CDR2 sequences are MNHEY and SVGAGI. V was clipped by 8 bases and J by 4 bases, with 12 bases between them. The length of the CDR3 is 13 residues. CDR3 in amino acids: CASSRGGNQPQHF. In DNA form, the CDR3 reads TGTGCCAGCTCGAGGGGGGGGAATCAGCCCCAGCATTTT.

CDR3 nucleotides: TGTGCCAGTCTTAGAGGCGGGGTGGAAGATACGCAGTATTTT. Amino acids: CASLRGGVEDTQYF. V usage is TRBV19 and J usage is TRBJ2-3; a weak D match, TRBD2 (6 bases). V lost 8 bases and J 5 bases, leaving 17 bases between the germline ends. The CDR3 runs 14 residues. The germline V gene has CDR1 LNHDA and CDR2 SQIVND (reference sequence).

The V call is TRBV10-1, the J call TRBJ2-2, with 7 bases lining up with TRBD2. Germline V lookup: CDR1 WNHNN, CDR2 SYGVQD (reference sequence). With 9 bases clipped from V and 2 bases from J, the junction kept 9 bases outside the gene matches. CDR3 length: 15 residues. CDR3 bases: TGCGCCAGTCGCCCCGCGGGAGAAAACACCGGGGAGCTGTTTTTT. Protein: CASRPAGENTGELFF.

The rearrangement joins TRBV18 to TRBJ1-5; D is ambiguous. CDR1 KGHSH and CDR2 LQKENI come from the germline V gene. The CDR3 has 14 amino acids. V lost 2 bases and J lost 9, with 14 bases in between. CDR3 in amino acids: CASSPEGGAGPQHF. DNA for the CDR3: TGTGCCAGCTCACCAGAGGGCGGTGCGGGGCCCCAGCATTTT.

The chain is built from TRBV5-1 and TRBJ2-3; D perhaps matches TRBD2 (6 bases). This CDR3 comprises 18 residues. CDR1 is SGHRS and CDR2 is YFSETQ in the germline V gene. Trimming pared 0 bases from V and 7 bases from J, leaving 24 bases between. The CDR3 reads CASSLDYSRGLLTNTQYF. DNA for the CDR3: TGCGCCAGCAGCTTGGACTATTCACGGGGACTCCTGACAAATACGCAGTATTTT. The whole variable domain, remainder taken from reference TRBV5-1 and TRBJ2-3, is KAGVTQTPRYLIKTRGQQVTLSCSPISGHRSVSWYQQTPGQGLQFLFEYFSETQRNKGNFPGRFSGRQFSNSRSEMNVSTLELGDSALYLCASSLDYSRGLLTNTQYFGPGTRLTVL.

The chain recombines TRBV19 with TRBJ2-2; D remains ambiguous. The ends were cut back, 9 bases at V and 5 bases at J, with 4 bases in the middle. This CDR3 comprises 10 residues. CDR1 and CDR2 from the germline V gene are LNHDA and SQIVND (reference sequence). The CDR3 protein is CASGTGELFF. The CDR3 nucleotides read TGTGCCAGCGGGACCGGGGAGCTGTTTTTT.